This entry features one T cell receptor (beta chain) sequence. Trimming shortened V by 4 bases and J by 0 bases, and 8 bases separated the two germline ends. Germline values: CDR1 SGHRS, CDR2 YFSETQ. There are 13 residues in the CDR3. The data derive from a study of T cell changes during pregnancy in multiple sclerosis. Assay: immunoSEQ multiplex PCR; the TCRdb copy retains only in-frame clones and omits some. The data hold around 95,000 clones, with roughly 94% observed a single time. The material was peripheral blood, obtained after pregnancy. The source of this sequence is a female donor in good health, enrolled as a control in a pregnancy study. The chain links TRBV5-1 to TRBJ2-7, with a tentative D call TRBD2 (6 bases). The CDR3 coding sequence is TGCGCCAGCAGCGACGGGAGCTCCTACGAGCAGTACTTC. It translates to CASSDGSSYEQYF.